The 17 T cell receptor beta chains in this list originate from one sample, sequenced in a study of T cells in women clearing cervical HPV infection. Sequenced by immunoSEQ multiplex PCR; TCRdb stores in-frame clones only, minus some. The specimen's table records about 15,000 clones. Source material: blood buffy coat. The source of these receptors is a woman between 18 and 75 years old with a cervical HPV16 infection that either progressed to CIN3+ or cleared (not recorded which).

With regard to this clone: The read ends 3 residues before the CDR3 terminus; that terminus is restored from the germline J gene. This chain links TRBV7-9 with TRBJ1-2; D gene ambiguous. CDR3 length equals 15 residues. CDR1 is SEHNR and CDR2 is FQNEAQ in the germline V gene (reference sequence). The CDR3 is CASSLALAERTGYTF. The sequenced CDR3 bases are TGTGCCAGCAGCTTAGCCTTGGCAGAACGTACCGGC.

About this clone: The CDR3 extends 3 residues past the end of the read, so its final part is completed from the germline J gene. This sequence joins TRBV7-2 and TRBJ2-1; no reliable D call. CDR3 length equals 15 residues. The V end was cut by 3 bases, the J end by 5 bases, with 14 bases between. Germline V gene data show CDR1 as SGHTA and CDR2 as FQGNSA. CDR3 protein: CASSLLFGQHNEQFF. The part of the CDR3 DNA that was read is TGTGCCAGCAGCTTGTTGTTTGGGCAGCACAATGAG. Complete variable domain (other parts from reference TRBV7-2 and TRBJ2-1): GAGVSQSPSNKVTEKGKDVELRCDPISGHTALYWYRQSLGQGLEFLIYFQGNSAPDKSGLPSDRFSAERTGGSVSTLTIQRTQQEDSAVYLCASSLLFGQHNEQFFGPGTRLTVL.

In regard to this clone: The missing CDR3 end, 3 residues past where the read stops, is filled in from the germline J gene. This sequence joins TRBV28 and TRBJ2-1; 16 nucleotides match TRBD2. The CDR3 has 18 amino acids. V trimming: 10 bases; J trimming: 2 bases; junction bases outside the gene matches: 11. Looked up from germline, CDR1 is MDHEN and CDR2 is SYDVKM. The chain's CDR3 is CATLGTSGRGGTYNEQFF. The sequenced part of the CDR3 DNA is TGTGCCACCCTTGGGACTAGCGGGAGGGGGGGGACCTACAATGAG.

CDR3 region: CASRRMGGESYEQYF. Incomplete CDR3 DNA: TGTGCCAGCAGACGAATGGGGGGGGAGAGCTACGAG. The chain carries TRBV28 and TRBJ2-7, with 7 bases aligning to TRBD2. The CDR3 end lies 3 residues beyond the end of the read and is filled in from the germline J gene. The length of the CDR3 is 15 residues. Germline-derived CDR1 and CDR2 are MDHEN and SYDVKM. V shed 6 bases and J 3 bases; nucleotides not matched to a gene: 11.

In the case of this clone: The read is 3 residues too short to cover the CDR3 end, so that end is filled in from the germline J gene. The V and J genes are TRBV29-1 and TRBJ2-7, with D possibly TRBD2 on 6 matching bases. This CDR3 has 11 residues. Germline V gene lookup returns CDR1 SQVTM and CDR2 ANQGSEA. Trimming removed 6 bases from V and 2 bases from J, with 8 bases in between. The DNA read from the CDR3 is TGCAGCGTCGGGGGAACCTACGAG. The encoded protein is CSVGGTYE. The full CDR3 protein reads CSVGGTYEQYF.

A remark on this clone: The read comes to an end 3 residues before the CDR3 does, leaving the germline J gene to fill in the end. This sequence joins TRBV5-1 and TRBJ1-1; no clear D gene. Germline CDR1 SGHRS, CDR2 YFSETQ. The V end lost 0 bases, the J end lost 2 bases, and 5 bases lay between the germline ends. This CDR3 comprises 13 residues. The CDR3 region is CASSLDLNTEAFF. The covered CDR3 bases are TGCGCCAGCAGCTTGGACCTAAACACTGAA.

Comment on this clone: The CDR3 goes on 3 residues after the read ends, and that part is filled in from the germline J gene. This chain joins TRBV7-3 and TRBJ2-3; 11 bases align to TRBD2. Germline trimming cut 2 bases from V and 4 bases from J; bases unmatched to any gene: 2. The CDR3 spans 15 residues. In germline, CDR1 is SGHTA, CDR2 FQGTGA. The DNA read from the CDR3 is TGTGCCAGCAGCTTAGGGACTAGCGGTCCAGATACG. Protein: CASSLGTSGPDT. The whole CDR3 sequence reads CASSLGTSGPDTQYF.

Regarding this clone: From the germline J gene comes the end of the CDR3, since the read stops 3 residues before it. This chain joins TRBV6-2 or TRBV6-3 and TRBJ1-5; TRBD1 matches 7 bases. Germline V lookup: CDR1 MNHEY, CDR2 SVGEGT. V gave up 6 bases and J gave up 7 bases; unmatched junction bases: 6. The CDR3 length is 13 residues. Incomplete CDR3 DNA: TGTGCCAGCAGAGGAGACAGGGCACAGCCC. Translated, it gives CASRGDRAQP. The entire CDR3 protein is CASRGDRAQPQHF.

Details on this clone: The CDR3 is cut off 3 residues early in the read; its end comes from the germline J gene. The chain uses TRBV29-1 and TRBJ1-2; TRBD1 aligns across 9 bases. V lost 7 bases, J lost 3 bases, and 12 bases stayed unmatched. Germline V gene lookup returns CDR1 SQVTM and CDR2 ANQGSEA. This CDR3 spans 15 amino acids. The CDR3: CSAPTGGSTYYGYTF. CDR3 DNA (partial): TGCAGCGCCCCGACAGGGGGGAGTACTTACTATGGC.

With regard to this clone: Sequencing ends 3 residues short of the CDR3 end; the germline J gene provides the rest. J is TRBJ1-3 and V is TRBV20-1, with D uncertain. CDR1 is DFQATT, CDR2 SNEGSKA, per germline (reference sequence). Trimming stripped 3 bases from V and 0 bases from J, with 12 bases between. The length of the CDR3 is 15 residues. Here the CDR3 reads CSASQPGDSGNTIYF. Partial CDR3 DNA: TGCAGTGCTAGCCAACCCGGTGACTCTGGAAACACC.

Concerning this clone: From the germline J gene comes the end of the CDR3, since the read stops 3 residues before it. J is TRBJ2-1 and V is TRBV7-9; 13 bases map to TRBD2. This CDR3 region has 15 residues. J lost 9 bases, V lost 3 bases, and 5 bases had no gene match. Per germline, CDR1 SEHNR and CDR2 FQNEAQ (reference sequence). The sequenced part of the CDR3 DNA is TGTGCCAGCAGCTTTACTAGCGGGAGGGCCGGTGAG. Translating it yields CASSFTSGRAGE. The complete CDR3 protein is CASSFTSGRAGEQFF.

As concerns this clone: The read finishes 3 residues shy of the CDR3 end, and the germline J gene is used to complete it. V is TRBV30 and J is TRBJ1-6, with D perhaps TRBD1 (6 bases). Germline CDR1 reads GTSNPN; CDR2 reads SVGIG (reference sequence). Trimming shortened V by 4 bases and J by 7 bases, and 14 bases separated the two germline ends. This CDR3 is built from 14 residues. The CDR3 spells CAWTLGQLNSPLHF. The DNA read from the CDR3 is TGTGCCTGGACCTTAGGACAGTTGAATTCACCC.

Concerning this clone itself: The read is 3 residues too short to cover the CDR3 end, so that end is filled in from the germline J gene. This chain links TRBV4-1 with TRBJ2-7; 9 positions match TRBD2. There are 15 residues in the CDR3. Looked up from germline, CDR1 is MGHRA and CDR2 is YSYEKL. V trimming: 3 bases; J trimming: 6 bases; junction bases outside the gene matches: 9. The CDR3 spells CASSHPPGLALEQYF. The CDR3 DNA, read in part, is TGCGCCAGCAGCCATCCCCCGGGACTAGCTCTCGAG.

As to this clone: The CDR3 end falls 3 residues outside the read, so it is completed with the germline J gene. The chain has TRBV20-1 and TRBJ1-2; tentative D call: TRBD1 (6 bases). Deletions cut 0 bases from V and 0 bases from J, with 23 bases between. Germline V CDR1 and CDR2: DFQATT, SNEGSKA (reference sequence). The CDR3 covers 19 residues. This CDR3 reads CSARDPLGAGAIANYGYTF. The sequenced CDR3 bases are TGCAGTGCTAGAGATCCGCTGGGGGCGGGGGCGATTGCTAACTATGGC.

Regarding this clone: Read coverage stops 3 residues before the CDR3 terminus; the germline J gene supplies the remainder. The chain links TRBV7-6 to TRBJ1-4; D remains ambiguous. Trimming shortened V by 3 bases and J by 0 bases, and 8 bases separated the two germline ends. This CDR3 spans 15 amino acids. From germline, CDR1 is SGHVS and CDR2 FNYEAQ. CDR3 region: CASSLVAATNEKLFF. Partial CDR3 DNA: TGTGCCAGCAGCTTGGTGGCTGCAACTAATGAAAAA.

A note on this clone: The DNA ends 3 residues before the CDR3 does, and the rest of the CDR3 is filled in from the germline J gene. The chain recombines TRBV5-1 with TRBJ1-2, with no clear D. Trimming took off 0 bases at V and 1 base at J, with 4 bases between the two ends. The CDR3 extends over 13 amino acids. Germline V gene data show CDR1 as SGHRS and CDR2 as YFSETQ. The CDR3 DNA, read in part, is TGCGCCAGCAGCTTGGGTAATAACTATGGC. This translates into CASSLGNNYG. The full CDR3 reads CASSLGNNYGYTF.

The CDR3 reads CASSLAGGKSEKLFF. CDR3 DNA (partial): TGCGCCAGCAGCTTGGCCGGGGGAAAGAGTGAAAAA. The genes are TRBV5-1 and TRBJ1-4; the D gene is possibly TRBD1 (5 bases). The CDR3 is cut off 3 residues early in the read; its end comes from the germline J gene. V lost 0 bases and J lost 7, with 13 bases in between. The CDR3 extends over 15 amino acids. Germline assignment: CDR1 SGHRS and CDR2 YFSETQ.